This TCR beta chain was captured in a study of blood T cell repertoires in COVID-19 (dated by TCRdb to about 2020). Regarding the complete study: Samples from collaborators originated in the United States, Italy and Spain and spanned both the acute and convalescent phases of COVID-19. The material from the prospective study consisted of cDNA or gDNA derived from T cells, B-cell-depleted T cells, or PBMCs. The dataset comprised deeply sampled blood TCRbeta repertoires from subjects exposed to, actively infected with, or recovered from COVID-19. A freely available public database, intended as a resource for researchers studying the immune response to SARS-CoV-2, is where the repertoires were released. The samples were drawn from the first 160 participants of the ongoing ImmuneRACE study and from over 950 subjects provided by 6 global collaborators. A de-identified subject ID, COVID-19 status, age in years and sex were almost always included in the sample metadata. Where available, HLA class I and class II types were taken from metadata supplied by the sample provider and were not determined by assay-based typing. What the authors observed across the whole study: The quantity of clinical and demographic metadata differed by source and by participant and was supplied without curation.

The collaborating institutions used their own protocols to collect whole blood in K2EDTA tubes. For TCRbeta analysis, collaborators shipped samples in one of three forms: frozen whole blood, isolated PBMCs, or DNA extracted from either of those sample types. For this clone: No antigen is known for it. Nothing much larger sits one base from this clone, and base qualities are not available.

V drops 5 bases and J drops 6 bases, leaving 14 bases in between. CDR1 LNHDA and CDR2 SQIVND were looked up in the germline V gene (reference sequence). Spanning cysteine to phenylalanine, the CDR3 consists of 14 amino acids. Solely the CDR3 DNA is kept, with 42 bases framed from the first base. TCRbeta CDR3 regions were amplified from genomic DNA by means of the immunoSEQ Assay, a bias-controlled multiplex PCR. Per the original workflow: Within the assay, amplification of reference gene primers was used to estimate how many nucleated cells each sample contained. To quantify the absolute abundance of each unique TCRbeta CDR3 rearrangement, sequence reads were collapsed and filtered. For each sample, productive Simpson clonality was calculated as the square root of Simpson's diversity index across productive rearrangements. In its TCRdb copy, this immuneACCESS table keeps in-frame sequences only and misses some clones. Where compared with another copy, unresolved V genes explain less than half of these, and the others have no known cause. That table is the source of V, J and clone size, and D and trimming were worked out from the DNA. The sample records some 100,000 clones, approximately 85% of which are singletons. The ten largest clones add up to around 6.5% of the sample.

This sequence uses TRBV19 and TRBJ1-5; possibly the D gene is TRBD1, per 5 matching bases. This TCR came from a woman aged 55-69 years with acute or convalescent COVID-19. Specimen: peripheral blood. Here is the DNA: TGTGCCAGTAGTCGGGACCTGGGAGGTCAGCCCCAGCATTTT. This codes for CASSRDLGGQPQHF. When the CDR3 is completed using the reference TRBV19 and TRBJ1-5 genes on either side, the full variable domain is DGGITQSPKYLFRKEGQNVTLSCEQNLNHDAMYWYRQDPGQGLRLIYYSQIVNDFQKGDIAEGYSVSREKKESFPLTVTSAQKNPTAFYLCASSRDLGGQPQHFGDGTRLSIL.